This is a list of T cell receptor beta chains from one sample in a study of cytomegalovirus exposure and HLA in healthy donors. Only in-frame clones appear in the TCRdb table, and some are missing; sequencing was by immunoSEQ multiplex PCR. The sample includes 100,000 to 150,000 clones, about 78% of them seen just once. The material sequenced was PBMCs. Receptor source: a female donor in good health and CMV-seronegative. CDR3s include the opening cysteine and the closing phenylalanine or tryptophan. The order of the fields is V gene, D gene, J gene, clone size, CDR3 DNA, CDR3 protein. The D gene is left open where the match is weak. Size values are once, few and many counts, or a class for expanded clones, and some rows have none.

TRBV6-1,TRBD1,TRBJ1-5,NA,TGTGCCAGCAGTGCCACAGGGGATCAGCCCCAGCATTTT,CASSATGDQPQHF
TRBV7-9,TRBD2,TRBJ2-3,NA,TGTGCCAGCAGCTTAGGTCGATTGGGGGACGGGAGGCTTGTGGATACGCAGTATTTT,CASSLGRLGDGRLVDTQYF
TRBV10-3,TRBD2,TRBJ2-2,NA,TGTGCCATCAGTGATAAAGGACTAGCGGGGAGCACCGGGGAGCTGTTTTTT,CAISDKGLAGSTGELFF
TRBV14,NA,TRBJ2-2,NA,TGTGCCAGCAGCCAAGTAGGCGGTTACACCGGGGAGCTGTTTTTT,CASSQVGGYTGELFF
TRBV5-1,NA,TRBJ1-1,few,TGCGCCAGCAGCTTGGTTGGGGGCTACTCTGAAGCTTTCTTT,CASSLVGGYSEAFF
TRBV6-5,TRBD1,TRBJ2-2,NA,TGTGCCAGCAGGGGACAGTACACCGGGGAGCTGTTTTTT,CASRGQYTGELFF
TRBV30,TRBD1,TRBJ1-4,NA,TGTGCCTGGAGTGTACCCGGACAGGATGAAAAACTGTTTTTT,CAWSVPGQDEKLFF
TRBV7-3,NA,TRBJ2-3,NA,TGTGCCAGCAGCCAGCGGTCAGATACGCAGTATTTT,CASSQRSDTQYF
TRBV11-2,TRBD2,TRBJ2-5,NA,TGTGCCAGCAGCGGGCTACTAGCGGCCCAAGAGACCCAGTACTTC,CASSGLLAAQETQYF
TRBV4-2,NA,TRBJ1-2,NA,TGTGCCAGCAGCCAAGAGCCAGGGGCCGCGGGTGGCTACACCTTC,CASSQEPGAAGGYTF
TRBV5-1,TRBD2,TRBJ2-2,NA,TGCGCCAGCAGCTTGGTCGGGGGGGGCTCACTCACCGGGGAGCTGTTTTTT,CASSLVGGGSLTGELFF
TRBV14,NA,TRBJ1-1,NA,TGTGCCAGCAGCCAAGAGTCCCCGAGGAATCCAGCTTTCTTT,CASSQESPRNPAFF
TRBV5-1,TRBD1,TRBJ2-1,NA,TGCGCCAGCAGCTTGGGACAGGGCCCCTTAAATGAGCAGTTCTTC,CASSLGQGPLNEQFF
TRBV7-2,TRBD2,TRBJ2-3,NA,TGTGCCAGCAGCTTTTGGTCGGGACTAGCGGGAACAGATACGCAGTATTTT,CASSFWSGLAGTDTQYF
TRBV6-5,NA,TRBJ1-1,NA,TGTGCCAGCAGTTACGCAGGGGTAACTGAAGCTTTCTTT,CASSYAGVTEAFF
TRBV5-5,NA,TRBJ2-7,once,TGTGCCAGCAGCTTGGTACCCGGGACAGGGCGCCTAGCGGGATCCTACGAGCAGTACTTC,CASSLVPGTGRLAGSYEQYF
TRBV7-6,NA,TRBJ1-2,NA,TGTGCCAGCAGCGATGCAAACCTCGGGGGCTACACCTTC,CASSDANLGGYTF
TRBV28,NA,TRBJ1-5,few,TGTGCCAGCAGATTTCAGGGGAATCAGCCCCAGCATTTT,CASRFQGNQPQHF
TRBV7-9,NA,TRBJ2-7,NA,TGTGCCAGCAGCTTAGTCGGGTACGAGCAGTACTTC,CASSLVGYEQYF
TRBV2,TRBD1,TRBJ1-3,NA,TGTGCCAGCACAAATGGAGACAGGGGCTCTGGAAACACCATATATTTT,CASTNGDRGSGNTIYF
TRBV6-1,NA,TRBJ2-3,NA,TGTGCCAGCAGAGTGACAGCATTGGATACGCAGTATTTT,CASRVTALDTQYF
TRBV11-3,NA,TRBJ2-7,NA,TGTGCCAGCAGCCCATCCCCGGGGTCTGGGGAGCAGTACTTC,CASSPSPGSGEQYF